Detailed here is one T cell receptor beta chain. The antigen is unknown. This sample is drawn from a study of cytomegalovirus exposure and HLA in healthy donors. Regarding the study as a whole: TCR sequences were mostly rare, though some public TCRs occurred in many donors.

This table comes from immunoSEQ multiplex PCR, and its TCRdb copy is limited to in-frame clones, with some not included. The sample holds approximately 230,000 clones, roughly 84% seen once. The receptor was derived from a man between 18 and 29 years old in good health and CMV-seropositive. Material for sequencing was PBMCs.

The CDR3 DNA sequence: TGTGCCTGGAGTGTCTCCGGACTCATCTCTGGAAACACCATATATTTT. The encoded protein is CAWSVSGLISGNTIYF. V is TRBV30 and J is TRBJ1-3; D is ambiguous. The CDR3 length is 16 residues. The germline V and J ends were trimmed by 0 bases and 0 bases, with 12 bases remaining between them. Germline CDR1 GTSNPN, CDR2 SVGIG (reference sequence).